This T cell receptor beta chain was found in a study of untreated major depressive disorder. Regarding the study as a whole: TRBV25-01 and TRBV02-01 usage differences were not statistically significant. The sequencing tests were limited to three preselected Vbeta families. Depressed patients' CD4+ T cells carried increased TRBV05-01 (Vbeta 5.1) usage versus control CD4+ T cells.

V lost 2 bases, J lost 5 bases, and 9 bases lay in between. This CDR3 is 13 amino acids long. Germline-derived CDR1 and CDR2 are SEHNR and FQNEAQ (reference sequence). Typically around 96% of enriched cells were CD4+. Concerning this clone itself: Its antigen remains unknown.

Some clones are missing from TCRdb's copy, which holds only in-frame ones; the method was immunoSEQ multiplex PCR. This sample has some 27,000 clones; about 90% occur once, and the top ten carry 0.55% to 0.9%. The chain employs TRBV7-9 and TRBJ2-5, with D perhaps TRBD2 (6 bases). The sample consisted of CD4+ T cells from PBMCs. This clonotype was sampled from a woman in her twenties or thirties with major depressive disorder. This CDR3 reads CASSLWGRETQYF. The DNA of the CDR3 is TGTGCCAGCAGCTTATGGGGGAGGGAGACCCAGTACTTC.